These 17 T cell receptor beta chains were sequenced from one sample in a study of T cells after yellow fever vaccination. TCRdb called the 5' RACE reads again in MiXCR, with one record for every CDR3 protein. The repertoire includes about 120,000 distinct CDR3 sequences, under 9% of them detected once, and roughly 25% sits in the top ten. This sample comprised CD8+ T cells sorted from PBMCs, obtained 45 days after the yellow fever booster vaccination. The receptors were sampled from a man younger than 40 who received the YFV17D yellow fever vaccine.

This clonotype was seen at least ten times. V usage is TRBV7-8 and J usage is TRBJ2-1, with TRBD2 identical over 11 bases. The CDR3 has 15 amino acids. In germline, CDR1 is SGHVS, CDR2 FQNEAQ. J lost 5 bases, V lost 3 bases, and 3 bases had no gene match. CDR3 region: CASSFGTSGHNEQFF. The CDR3 DNA sequence: TGTGCCAGCAGCTTCGGGACTAGCGGACACAATGAGCAGTTCTTC. The full variable domain, completed using reference TRBV7-8 and TRBJ2-1, is GAGVSQSPRYKVAKRGQDVALRCDPISGHVSLFWYQQALGQGPEFLTYFQNEAQLDKSGLPSDRFFAERPEGSVSTLKIQRTQQEDSAVYLCASSFGTSGHNEQFFGPGTRLTVL.

This clonotype appeared many times. The V gene is TRBV11-2, the J gene TRBJ2-1; TRBD2 aligns across 10 bases. With 2 bases clipped from V and 10 bases from J, the junction kept 20 bases outside the gene matches. Germline CDR1 reads SGHAT; CDR2 reads FQNNGV. This CDR3 is built from 19 residues. The CDR3 loop reads CASSLFSVLAGVNLFEQFF. The CDR3 nucleotides read TGTGCCAGCAGCTTATTTAGTGTCCTAGCGGGAGTGAATTTATTCGAGCAGTTCTTC.

This clonotype was picked up many times. The V and J genes are TRBV10-1 and TRBJ2-2; D might be TRBD2 (6 bases). This CDR3 is 13 amino acids long. V gave up 1 base and J gave up 7 bases, with 7 bases separating them. The germline V gene has CDR1 WNHNN and CDR2 SYGVQD (reference sequence). Here the CDR3 DNA reads TGCGCCAGCAGTGAGTGGGGGGACGGGGAGCTGTTTTTT. This codes for CASSEWGDGELFF.

This clonotype showed up many times. The V call is TRBV11-1, the J call TRBJ2-4, with a possible D match to TRBD2 (6 bases). Trimming removed 5 bases at V and 0 bases at J, with 20 bases between. The germline CDR1 and CDR2 sequences are SGHAT and FQDESV (reference sequence). The CDR3 consists of 18 residues. CDR3 in DNA: TGTGCCAGCAGCGGGGACTTCCCCCTCATACTAGCCAAAAACATTCAGTACTTC. It yields the protein CASSGDFPLILAKNIQYF.

There are many counts of this clonotype. This chain uses TRBV7-9 with TRBJ2-3; no clear D. V was shortened by 4 bases and J by 3 bases, with 8 bases between the two germline ends. The CDR3 is made up of 13 amino acids. Looked up from germline, CDR1 is SEHNR and CDR2 is FQNEAQ (reference sequence). The CDR3 is CASSSSRTDTQYF. The DNA of the CDR3 is TGTGCCAGCAGCTCTTCTCGTACAGATACGCAGTATTTT.

This clonotype has ten or more counts. J is TRBJ2-7 and V is TRBV20-1; TRBD2 aligns across 8 bases. The CDR3 is 19 amino acids. Germline values: CDR1 DFQATT, CDR2 SNEGSKA (reference sequence). V was pared by 0 bases and J by 3 bases, with 19 bases of the junction left unmatched. DNA of the CDR3: TGCAGTGCTAGAGATTCGTCGTGGAGCGGGAGCGCGGTGGACTACGAGCAGTACTTC. It encodes CSARDSSWSGSAVDYEQYF.

This clonotype appeared many times. The CDR3 nucleotides are TGCAGCGTAAGGGGTTTGGCCTACGAGCAGTACTTC. Amino acid sequence: CSVRGLAYEQYF. This rearrangement joins TRBV29-1 to TRBJ2-7, with a weak D call TRBD1 (5 bases). The germline V gene encodes CDR1 SQVTM and CDR2 ANQGSEA. V lost 6 bases and J lost 2, with 11 bases in between. The CDR3 runs 12 residues.

This clonotype was seen many times. This sequence joins TRBV4-3 and TRBJ2-5, with D tentatively TRBD1 (6 bases). In germline, CDR1 is LGHNA, CDR2 YSLEER. V lost 4 bases and J 2 bases, leaving 8 bases between the germline ends. The length of the CDR3 is 13 residues. CDR3 loop: CASSRGQQETQYF. The CDR3 bases are TGCGCCAGCAGCCGCGGACAGCAAGAGACCCAGTACTTC.

This clonotype was seen repeatedly, ten times or more. This chain joins TRBV6-5 and TRBJ2-3, with D unclear. The CDR3 extends over 16 amino acids. The V end was cut by 0 bases, the J end by 2 bases, with 12 bases between. Germline V lookup: CDR1 MNHEY, CDR2 SVGAGI. The CDR3 nucleotides are TGTGCCAGCAGTTACTCGGCGCGCGTAAACACAGATACGCAGTATTTT. Its translation is CASSYSARVNTDTQYF.

This clonotype was seen at least ten times. The rearrangement links TRBV7-2 to TRBJ2-3; 7 positions agree with TRBD2. V shed 0 bases, J shed 7 bases, and the junction held 13 bases outside the gene matches. This CDR3 comprises 17 residues. Germline-derived CDR1 and CDR2 are SGHTA and FQGNSA. This CDR3 reads CASSLAGAGIIGHTQYF. The CDR3, as DNA: TGTGCCAGCAGCTTAGCCGGAGCGGGGATAATCGGGCATACGCAGTATTTT.

This clonotype was counted ten times or more. The CDR3 DNA reads TGTGCCAGCAGCCCCTTCACGACTGGGCAAGAGACCCAGTACTTC. This encodes CASSPFTTGQETQYF. The rearrangement links TRBV5-5 to TRBJ2-5; no clear D. The CDR3 length is 15 residues. Deletions cut 4 bases from V and 2 bases from J, with 15 bases between. Per the germline V gene, CDR1 is SGHKS and CDR2 is YYEKEE (reference sequence). Together with reference TRBV5-5 and TRBJ2-5, the CDR3 gives the full variable domain: DAGVTQSPTHLIKTRGQQVTLRCSPISGHKSVSWYQQVLGQGPQFIFQYYEKEERGRGNFPDRFSARQFPNYSSELNVNALLLGDSALYLCASSPFTTGQETQYFGPGTRLLVL.

This chain joins TRBV12-2 and TRBJ1-6; TRBD1, the table's D call, lacks a check against the DNA. TRBV12-2 is given as a pseudogene. CDR3 length equals 16 residues. The CDR3 sequence: CASPQGGSSYNSPLHF. As DNA, the CDR3 is TGTGCAAGTCCCCAGGGTGGTAGCTCCTATAATTCACCCCTCCACTTT.

Many counts were recorded for this clonotype. The V call is TRBV12-3 or TRBV12-4, the J call TRBJ2-5; possibly TRBD1 or TRBD2 for D (6 bases each). The CDR3 sequence is 16 residues long. V was trimmed by 4 bases and J by 5 bases, leaving 20 bases between them. The CDR3 nucleotides read TGTGCCAGCAGTTACCTCAAATGGGGGGCAGGGGAGACCCAGTACTTC. Translated: CASSYLKWGAGETQYF.

In its sample, this clonotype was seen many times. The chain recombines TRBV7-9 with TRBJ2-1; 9 bases are shared with TRBD2. The CDR3 is made up of 14 amino acids. The ends lost 10 bases at V and 7 bases at J; junction bases unmatched: 11. CDR1 and CDR2 (germline): SEHNR, FQNEAQ (reference sequence). CDR3 region: CATKGLAGFNEQFF. CDR3 DNA: TGTGCCACCAAGGGGCTAGCGGGATTTAATGAGCAGTTCTTC.

This clonotype occurred many times. The rearrangement links TRBV13 to TRBJ2-1; TRBD2 matches at 7 bases. Germline-derived CDR1 and CDR2 are PRHDT and FYEKMQ (reference sequence). With V trimmed by 5 bases and J by 3 bases, 10 bases remained unmatched. The CDR3 has 16 residues. In nucleotides, the CDR3 is TGTGCCAGCAGCCCCCCCCAAAGCGGGAACTACAATGAGCAGTTCTTC. The encoded protein is CASSPPQSGNYNEQFF.

This clonotype has just a few counts. The chain joins TRBV7-9 to TRBJ2-1; TRBD1 aligns across 8 bases. The germline V gene encodes CDR1 SEHNR and CDR2 FQNEAQ (reference sequence). The ends lost 6 bases at V and 7 bases at J; junction bases unmatched: 5. The CDR3 loop spans 13 amino acids. CDR3 sequence (DNA): TGTGCCAGCAGGACAGGGGTTTGGAATGAGCAGTTCTTC. Translated, it gives CASRTGVWNEQFF.

There are many counts of this clonotype. The chain links TRBV5-1 to TRBJ2-1; tentatively, D is TRBD2 (6 bases). The CDR3 sequence is 15 residues long. Germline V CDR1 and CDR2: SGHRS, YFSETQ. Trimming removed 4 bases from V and 5 bases from J, with 16 bases in between. The CDR3 protein is CASSPLEGLDNEQFF. CDR3 coding DNA: TGCGCCAGCAGCCCGTTGGAGGGGCTAGACAATGAGCAGTTCTTC.